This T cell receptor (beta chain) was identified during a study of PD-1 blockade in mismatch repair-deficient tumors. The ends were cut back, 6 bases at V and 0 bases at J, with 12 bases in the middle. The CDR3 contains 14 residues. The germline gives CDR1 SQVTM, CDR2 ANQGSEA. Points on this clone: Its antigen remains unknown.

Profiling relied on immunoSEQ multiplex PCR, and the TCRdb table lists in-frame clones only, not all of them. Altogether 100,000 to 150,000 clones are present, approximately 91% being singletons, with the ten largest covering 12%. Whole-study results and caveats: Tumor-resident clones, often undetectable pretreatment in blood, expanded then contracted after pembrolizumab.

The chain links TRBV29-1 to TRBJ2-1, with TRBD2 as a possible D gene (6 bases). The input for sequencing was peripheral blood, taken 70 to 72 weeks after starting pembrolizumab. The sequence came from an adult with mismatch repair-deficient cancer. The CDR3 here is CSVGTGSSYNEQFF. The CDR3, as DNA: TGCAGCGTAGGGACTGGGAGCTCCTACAATGAGCAGTTCTTC.